The next 10 T cell receptor beta chains were all read from a single sample in a study of T-cell reconstitution after alpha-beta-depleted transplantation in children. Preparing the TCRbeta library involved the use of unique molecular identifiers. TCRdb independently ran MiXCR on the PCR reads; one entry per CDR3 protein. This table has some 110,000 distinct CDR3 sequences, 10% appearing once. The material sequenced was PBMCs, taken before TCRalphabeta/CD19-depleted stem cell transplant. Every receptor here comes from a boy between 2 and 15 years old with acute lymphoblastic leukemia, due to receive a stem cell transplant.

This clonotype has ten or more counts. The V and J genes are TRBV11-2 and TRBJ2-3; D is undetermined. The V gene's germline CDR1 is SGHAT and CDR2 FQNNGV. The CDR3 covers 16 residues. Trimming pared 1 base from V and 0 bases from J, leaving 11 bases between. The CDR3 reads CASSLVLYGSTDTQYF. Written as DNA, the CDR3 is TGTGCCAGCAGCTTAGTTCTTTATGGCAGCACAGATACGCAGTATTTT.

This clonotype was counted only a few times. The chain uses TRBV18 and TRBJ2-7, with D hard to call. V lost 2 bases to trimming and J lost 7 bases, with 15 bases between them. The CDR3 has 14 residues. CDR1 KGHSH and CDR2 LQKENI come from the germline V gene. CDR3 coding DNA: TGTGCCAGCTCACCAGGTGGACGGAACGTTGAGCAGTACTTC. Protein: CASSPGGRNVEQYF.

This clonotype was observed a handful of times. This chain connects TRBV5-1 to TRBJ1-1; TRBD1 matches at 8 bases. From germline, CDR1 is SGHRS and CDR2 YFSETQ. J lost 6 bases, V lost 4 bases, and 11 bases had no gene match. The CDR3 has 15 amino acids. The CDR3 DNA sequence: TGCGCCAGCAGCAGAGGACAGGGAAAATGGTCTGAAGCTTTCTTT. This gives the protein CASSRGQGKWSEAFF.

In this sample, this clonotype turned up many times. J is TRBJ2-2 and V is TRBV6-5; 10 positions match TRBD1. The germline gives CDR1 MNHEY, CDR2 SVGAGI. The CDR3 is made up of 14 amino acids. With V trimmed by 8 bases and J by 7 bases, 7 bases remained unmatched. CDR3 sequence reads: CASARTGGIGELFF. In DNA, the CDR3 is TGTGCCAGCGCTAGGACAGGGGGTATCGGGGAGCTGTTTTTT.

V usage is TRBV3-1 and J usage is TRBJ2-3, with D perhaps matching TRBD1 (5 bases). In germline, CDR1 is LGHDT, CDR2 YNNKEL (reference sequence). This CDR3 region has 12 residues. V was pared by 5 bases and J by 7 bases, with 10 bases between. CDR3 bases: TGTGCCAGCAGCGCACGACAGTATACGCAGTATTTT. Protein: CASSARQYTQYF.

This clonotype was detected only a few times. The rearrangement links TRBV7-8 to TRBJ2-7; D is undetermined. This CDR3 comprises 15 residues. The V gene's germline CDR1 is SGHVS and CDR2 FQNEAQ. V was cut by 6 bases and J by 0 bases, with 15 bases left in between. DNA of the CDR3: TGTGCCAGCAGTAGTCAAGCCTGGAGCTCCTACGAGCAGTACTTC. This translates into CASSSQAWSSYEQYF.

This clonotype was seen a handful of times. The V and J genes are TRBV7-9 and TRBJ2-2; possible D gene TRBD1, 6 bases. The germline V and J ends were trimmed by 7 bases and 1 base, with 13 bases remaining between them. CDR1 is SEHNR and CDR2 is FQNEAQ in the germline V gene (reference sequence). This CDR3 has 15 residues. CDR3 nucleotides: TGTGCCAGCACCCTGACGGACAGGAACACCGGGGAGCTGTTTTTT. It yields the protein CASTLTDRNTGELFF.

The chain has TRBV25-1 and TRBJ1-4; TRBD1 matches 7 bases. The CDR3 has 16 amino acids. V shed 5 bases and J 3 bases; nucleotides not matched to a gene: 9. The germline V gene encodes CDR1 MGHDK and CDR2 SYGVNS. The CDR3 DNA follows: TGTGCCAGCAGTCCCTCTAAAGGGGGCTCTAATGAAAAACTGTTTTTT. Its translation is CASSPSKGGSNEKLFF.

The gene calls are TRBV18 and TRBJ1-4, with 7 bases aligning to TRBD1. The length of the CDR3 is 15 residues. V lost 4 bases to trimming and J lost 5 bases; unmatched junction nucleotides: 7. CDR1 and CDR2 from the germline V gene are KGHSH and LQKENI. CDR3 loop: CASSRHRGENEKLFF. CDR3 nucleotide sequence: TGTGCCAGCTCACGACACAGGGGAGAGAATGAAAAACTGTTTTTT.

The chain is built from TRBV29-1 and TRBJ1-2, with 7 nucleotides matching TRBD1. V lost 7 bases to trimming and J lost 5 bases; unmatched junction nucleotides: 10. The germline V gene encodes CDR1 SQVTM and CDR2 ANQGSEA. This CDR3 has 13 amino acids. The CDR3 sequence is CSGASGGSYGYTF. CDR3 in DNA: TGCAGCGGAGCTTCAGGGGGATCATATGGCTACACCTTC.